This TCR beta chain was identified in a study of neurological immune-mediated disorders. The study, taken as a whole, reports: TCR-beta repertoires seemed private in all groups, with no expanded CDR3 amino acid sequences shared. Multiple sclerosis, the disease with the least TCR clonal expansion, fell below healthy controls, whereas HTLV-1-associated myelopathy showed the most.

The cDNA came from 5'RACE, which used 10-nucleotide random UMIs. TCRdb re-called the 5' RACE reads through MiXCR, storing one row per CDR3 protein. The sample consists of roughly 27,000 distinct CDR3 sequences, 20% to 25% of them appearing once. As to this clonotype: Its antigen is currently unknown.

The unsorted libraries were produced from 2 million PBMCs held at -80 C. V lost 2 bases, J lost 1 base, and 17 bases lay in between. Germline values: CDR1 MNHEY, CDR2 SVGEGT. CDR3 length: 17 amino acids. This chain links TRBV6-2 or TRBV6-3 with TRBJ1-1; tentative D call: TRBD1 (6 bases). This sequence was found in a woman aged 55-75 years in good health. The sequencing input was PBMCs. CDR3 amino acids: CASSYPPHRAKNTEAFF. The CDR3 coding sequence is TGTGCCAGCAGTTACCCCCCCCACAGGGCGAAGAACACTGAAGCTTTCTTT.